This TCR beta chain was profiled in a study of cytomegalovirus exposure and HLA in healthy donors. Study-wide results and caveats: The availability of immune exposure information extended only to CMV serostatus. Follow-up analysis later connected one missense variant in DCLRE1C with trimming of TCR beta V- and J-genes.

Per the germline V gene, CDR1 is MNHEY and CDR2 is SVGAGI. The length of the CDR3 is 15 residues. V lost 5 bases to trimming and J lost 4 bases, with 14 bases between them. Worth noting for this clone: Its antigen is undetermined.

Primers for the PCR totalled 60 Vbeta and 13 Jbeta. Authors' analysis steps: Approximately 11 million of the 80 million or so unique TCR beta chains counted in a later analysis were shared. Data came from immunoSEQ multiplex PCR; TCRdb stores just in-frame clones and leaves some out. That table supplies the V and J calls and clone size; D and trimming were determined from the DNA. The sample lists around 170,000 clones, 75% to 90% occurring once. The chain is built from TRBV6-5 and TRBJ1-4; TRBD1 is a possible D gene (6 bases). Input material: PBMCs. The source of this sequence is a woman under 30 in good health and CMV-seronegative. The CDR3 DNA reads as TGTGCCAGCAGTCCGAATCAGGGGCTTAATGAAAAACTGTTTTTT. Translated, it gives CASSPNQGLNEKLFF.